This TCR beta chain was profiled in a study of CD8 T cells in ankylosing spondylitis. One entry per CDR3 protein results from TCRdb running MiXCR on the 5' RACE reads. The sample includes 250,000 or so distinct CDR3 sequences, 24% of them seen just once. Sequencing was performed on blood, either unsorted or a sorted T cell fraction (not recorded which). This TCR was sampled from a male donor with ankylosing spondylitis or in good health (not recorded which).

The CDR3, as DNA: TGTGCCAGCCAGAGGGGACAGGGCCATTCACCCCTCCACTTT. Amino acid sequence: CASQRGQGHSPLHF. V gene TRBV10-3 combines with J gene TRBJ1-6; 9 bases align to TRBD1. V was pared by 10 bases and J by 8 bases, with 9 bases of the junction left unmatched. CDR1 is ENHRY and CDR2 is SYGVKD in the germline V gene. The CDR3 extends over 14 amino acids.